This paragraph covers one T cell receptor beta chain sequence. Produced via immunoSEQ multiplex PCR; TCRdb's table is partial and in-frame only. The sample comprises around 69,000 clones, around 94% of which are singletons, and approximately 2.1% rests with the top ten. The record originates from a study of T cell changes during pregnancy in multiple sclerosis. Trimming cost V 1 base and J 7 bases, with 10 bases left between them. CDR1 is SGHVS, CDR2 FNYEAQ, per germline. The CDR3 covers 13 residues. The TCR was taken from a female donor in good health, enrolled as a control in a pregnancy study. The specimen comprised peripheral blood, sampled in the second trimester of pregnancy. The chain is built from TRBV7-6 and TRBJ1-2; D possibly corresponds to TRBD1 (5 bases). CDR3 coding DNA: TGTGCCAGCAGCTTAGGTCAGGGATCTGGCTACACCTTC. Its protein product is CASSLGQGSGYTF. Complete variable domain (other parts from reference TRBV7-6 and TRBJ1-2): GAGVSQSPRYKVTKRGQDVALRCDPISGHVSLYWYRQALGQGPEFLTYFNYEAQQDKSGLPNDRFSAERPEGSISTLTIQRTEQRDSAMYRCASSLGQGSGYTFGSGTRLTVV.